Described below is a single T cell receptor (beta chain) sequence and its context. What this receptor recognizes is not known. No much larger clone is present one base from it, and per-base qualities are unavailable. Other nucleotide sequences from this sample produce the same CDR3. The data were taken from a study of shared clonotypes between healthy human individuals (dated by TCRdb to 2018 to 2021). A note on the overall study: The cohort comprised two women and a few men aged 18 to 49 years. Blood TCR repertoires of about five healthy adults were deeply sequenced to estimate repertoire size and the extent of clonotype sharing between individuals. Different laboratories and diverse techniques were used to prepare libraries and sequence TCR repertoires, to increase sequencing depth and limit assay-specific biases. Each donor's leukapheresis produced roughly between roughly 0.85 and 10 billion PBMCs. For each donor, CD4 naive and CD4 memory were each run on three plates, CD8 naive on two plates, and CD8 memory on one plate. What the research found in general, with its limitations: Pairwise subsampling led to the expectation that sequencing depth would affect the degree of clonotype sharing among donors. The genetic and exposure-history diversity represented was limited by the small number of donors. Sampling was limited to blood, and TCR repertoires in tissue likely differ from TCR repertoires in blood. Even with the large sequencing depth, rarefaction of the sorted-subset datasets indicated that sequencing was incomplete. Across a handful of donors, around 5% of naive CD4, around 3.3% of naive CD8, under 2.5% of memory CD4, and 0.3% to 0.45% of memory CD8 clonotypes were shared. Larger estimated clonotype richness was generally found for naive subsets than for memory subsets. Clonotypes shared by all four sorted-subset donors showed higher generation probabilities than non-shared clonotypes.

Trimming costs V 2 bases and J 0 bases, and their ends lie 11 bases apart. CDR1 and CDR2 (SGHRS, YFSETQ) derive from the germline V gene. The CDR3 spans 15 residues, from the cysteine through the phenylalanine. The kept DNA is CDR3 alone, 45 bases in frame from the first base. Using the deep immunoSEQ assay, TCR CDR3 regions were amplified from genomic DNA by multiplex PCR. For each cell subset, the extracted genomic DNA was distributed evenly across all wells of several immunoSEQ 96-well plates, and each plate served as one replicate. For sorted subsets, each replicate PCR was loaded with around 220 ng genomic DNA, equivalent to 30,000 to 35,000 T cell genomes. The purified libraries were quantified using a Qubit 3.0 fluorometer, sized with a Bioanalyzer 2100, and then quantified again using the KAPA Library Quantification kit. Each immunoSEQ 96-well plate was sequenced on its own single-read 150-cycle Illumina NextSeq 550 flow cell. Under the source paper's analysis protocol: Because the immunoSEQ output held only junctional sequences and lacked quality scores, the filtering could not match the filtering applied to full-length reads. To assign V/J genes and CDR3, sequences were annotated against IMGT germline references using PyIR, a Python wrapper for IgBLAST v1.9. Any read was removed if the V/J assignment was weak (E-value above 1e-6), the CDR3 was missing, or the read contained stop codons, out-of-frame junctions, or ambiguous translated residues. V3J clonotypes were defined as sequences sharing an identical inferred V gene, J gene, and CDR3 amino acid sequence. The percentage overlap between two repertoires was calculated by dividing the number of shared unique clonotypes by the size of the smaller repertoire. Richness of each repertoire was evaluated using RTK rarefaction, the Chao1 estimator, and Recon v2.1 estimates of unobserved clonotypes. OLGA was used to compute generation probabilities for all TCRbeta clonotypes that the gDNA method yielded from a few donors. TCRdb re-hosts the immuneACCESS table, in-frame sequences only. Its copies lack some clones; in the studies checked, an unresolved V gene accounts for under half of them, and the cause for the rest is not known. V and J calls and clone size are given by that table; D and trimming were obtained from the DNA. This sample comprises about 2 million clones, about 95% of them detected only once. The ten largest make up 0.85% to 1.2% of the sample.

CD8 naive samples were CD45RO-negative cells positively selected for CCR7, giving a CD45RA+CCR7+ population that excluded TemRA cells. The donors were healthy, HIV-negative adults who had no recently reported acute infections or vaccinations. Every donor was a Caucasian adult residing in Nashville, Tennessee, USA. Blood was obtained by leukapheresis, after which PBMCs were separated by Ficoll-Histopaque density gradient centrifugation and cryopreserved in liquid nitrogen vapor phase. Analytical flow cytometry was used to check the purity and quantity of every magnetically sorted T cell population. Genomic DNA was isolated from each sorted fraction and quantified by UV absorbance on a Nanodrop 2000c.

The receptor comes from a man between 18 and 29 years old in good health. This chain is built from TRBV5-1 and TRBJ1-1; a tentative D match to TRBD1 spans 5 bases. The specimen was naive CD8+ T cells sorted from blood. In light of the paper, this sample's cell subset or site label describes: CD45RA+CCR7+. The CDR3 protein is CASSFRDLMNTEAFF. The DNA sequence is as follows: TGCGCCAGCAGCTTTAGGGACCTCATGAACACTGAAGCTTTCTTT.